Below are 14 T cell receptor beta chains sequenced from a single sample in a study of T cell responses to AZD1222 COVID-19 vaccine. Libraries were prepared by immunoSEQ multiplex PCR; TCRdb keeps only in-frame clonotypes and omits some of them. This sample has more than 150,000 clones, with 80% to 95% found just once. This sample comprised peripheral blood, obtained 28 days after the second AZD1222 dose. Receptors were obtained from an adult who received the AZD1222 COVID-19 vaccine.

This clone was seen a single time. The rearrangement links TRBV7-3 to TRBJ2-1; the match to TRBD2 covers 8 bases. V was clipped by 1 base and J by 5 bases; unmatched bases: 4. Germline CDR1 and CDR2: SGHTA and FQGTGA. The CDR3 spans 15 residues. As DNA, the CDR3 is TGTGCCAGCAGCTTAATCAGCGGGGGACACAATGAGCAGTTCTTC. The encoded protein is CASSLISGGHNEQFF.

The chain employs TRBV28 and TRBJ1-5; a weak D match, TRBD1 (6 bases). Germline assignment: CDR1 MDHEN and CDR2 SYDVKM. V was shortened by 8 bases and J by 2 bases, with 19 bases between the two germline ends. This CDR3 spans 16 amino acids. CDR3 bases: TGTGCCAGCGGTGCCGGGGGGGGACACGGCAATCAGCCCCAGCATTTT. Translating gives CASGAGGGHGNQPQHF.

J is TRBJ2-7 and V is TRBV4-1; maybe TRBD1 (6 bases). The CDR3 runs 14 residues. Germline V CDR1 and CDR2: MGHRA, YSYEKL. With 7 bases removed from V and 2 bases from J, the gap between germline ends came to 15 bases. CDR3 bases: TGCGCCAGCACCCGGGACACCCGTACCTACGAGCAGTACTTC. It is translated as CASTRDTRTYEQYF.

The rearrangement joins TRBV4-1 to TRBJ1-2; maybe TRBD1 (5 bases). The CDR3 totals 14 residues. Germline V gene sequence: CDR1 MGHRA, CDR2 YSYEKL. Trimming stripped 9 bases from V and 2 bases from J, with 16 bases between. CDR3 protein: CASEEGRGNYGYTF. The CDR3 coding sequence is TGCGCCAGTGAGGAGGGAAGGGGCAACTATGGCTACACCTTC.

The CDR3 spells CASSSGYNEQFF. CDR3 sequence (DNA): TGTGCCAGTAGTTCCGGCTACAATGAGCAGTTCTTC. The gene calls are TRBV19 and TRBJ2-1; D unresolved. This CDR3 has 12 residues. Trimming left V 5 bases short and J 3 bases short, with 5 bases between. The germline CDR1 and CDR2 sequences are LNHDA and SQIVND (reference sequence).

The genes are TRBV9 and TRBJ1-1; a possible D gene is TRBD1 (5 bases). CDR3 size: 15 residues. CDR1 is SGDLS, CDR2 YYNGEE, per germline. V lost 0 bases, J lost 5 bases, and 14 bases lay in between. Written as DNA, the CDR3 is TGTGCCAGCAGCGTAGGCCCAGGGCAATGGACTGAAGCTTTCTTT. It encodes CASSVGPGQWTEAFF.

The chain couples TRBV10-3 to TRBJ1-1; a possible D gene is TRBD1 (5 bases). The germline V gene has CDR1 ENHRY and CDR2 SYGVKD. CDR3 length: 13 residues. With 10 bases removed from V and 4 bases from J, the gap between germline ends came to 16 bases. In DNA, the CDR3 is TGTGCCACCCTGTACGGGGCCTCCACTGAAGCTTTCTTT. Its protein is CATLYGASTEAFF.

The J gene is TRBJ1-4, the V gene TRBV27, with D tentatively TRBD1 (5 bases). Trimming shortened V by 10 bases and J by 7 bases, and 10 bases separated the two germline ends. Germline V lookup: CDR1 MNHEY, CDR2 SMNVEV (reference sequence). The CDR3 extends over 11 amino acids. The CDR3 region has the DNA TGTGCCACCTGGGGGGGTGAAAAACTGTTTTTT. It specifies CATWGGEKLFF.

This clone occurred once. This sequence joins TRBV6-5 and TRBJ1-1; TRBD1 aligns across 8 bases. The V gene's germline CDR1 is MNHEY and CDR2 SVGAGI. The CDR3 is 13 residues long. V lost 6 bases to trimming and J lost 3 bases; unmatched junction nucleotides: 3. This CDR3 reads CASRQGGDTEAFF. The DNA of the CDR3 is TGTGCCAGCAGACAGGGGGGGGACACTGAAGCTTTCTTT.

The chain carries TRBV27 and TRBJ2-1; the match to TRBD2 covers 9 bases. V was pared by 5 bases and J by 8 bases, with 13 bases of the junction left unmatched. Germline CDR1 MNHEY, CDR2 SMNVEV (reference sequence). The CDR3 runs to 16 residues. The CDR3 DNA is TGTGCCAGCAGTCGCCAGCTTAGCGGGAGTAGCGATGAGCAGTTCTTC. It translates to CASSRQLSGSSDEQFF.

The sample holds one count of this clone. This chain connects TRBV7-2 to TRBJ1-5; TRBD1 might be the D (6 bases). The CDR3 sequence is 12 residues long. Per germline, CDR1 SGHTA and CDR2 FQGNSA. Trimming left V 7 bases short and J 11 bases short, with 15 bases between. The CDR3 loop reads CASNLERGAQHF. CDR3 in DNA: TGTGCCAGCAACCTCGAGAGGGGGGCCCAGCATTTT.

CDR3 sequence: CASSKGTGSYQETQYF. CDR3 DNA: TGTGCCAGCAGCAAAGGGACAGGGAGCTACCAAGAGACCCAGTACTTC. The chain combines TRBV21-1 with TRBJ2-5; TRBD1 is the table's D call and was not checked against the DNA. TRBV21-1 counts as a pseudogene. This CDR3 has 16 amino acids.

This chain joins TRBV5-1 and TRBJ2-7, with D tentatively TRBD1 (6 bases). V was cut by 4 bases and J by 3 bases, with 20 bases left in between. The germline CDR1 and CDR2 sequences are SGHRS and YFSETQ. CDR3 length equals 16 residues. This CDR3 is CASSRSPGQGHYEQYF. CDR3 sequence (DNA): TGCGCCAGCAGCCGCAGCCCGGGGCAGGGGCACTACGAGCAGTACTTC.

The chain couples TRBV5-1 to TRBJ2-7, with 9 bases fitting TRBD1. Germline CDR1 and CDR2: SGHRS and YFSETQ. The CDR3 has 15 amino acids. Trimming cost V 5 bases and J 4 bases; bases outside gene matches: 10. Here the CDR3 reads CASRRTRDRAYEQYF. The CDR3 bases are TGCGCCAGCAGGAGAACCCGGGACAGGGCGTACGAGCAGTACTTC.